The 21 T cell receptor beta chains below come from one sample, sequenced in a study of T cells expressing NK-cell markers. TCRdb derives one entry per CDR3 protein from the 5' RACE reads, leaving out DNA. The table counts 500,000 to 700,000 distinct CDR3 sequences; approximately 4% lies in the top ten. Sample: blood T cells: a sorted CD56 or NKG2C T cell subset, CD4+ or CD8+ T cells, or bulk PBMC T cells (not recorded which). The origin of the receptors is a man younger than 35 in good health.

The rearrangement links TRBV12-3 or TRBV12-4 to TRBJ1-1; the TCRdb call, TRBD1, lacks DNA for checking. The CDR3 runs to 13 residues. Here the CDR3 reads CASSPTGRTEAFF.

The chain recombines TRBV12-3 or TRBV12-4 with TRBJ2-3; TCRdb selects TRBD1, and the lack of DNA leaves this call unchecked. This CDR3 region has 19 residues. The CDR3 spells CASSSPTLGPRERTDTQYF.

CDR3: CASSTRPVGETQYF. This chain links TRBV19 with TRBJ2-5. Germline V gene data show CDR1 as LNHDA and CDR2 as SQIVND (reference sequence). CDR3 size: 14 residues.

The genes are TRBV6-1 and TRBJ1-4; with no DNA, the TCRdb D assignment of TRBD1 cannot be verified. The CDR3 is 16 amino acids. CDR1 MNHNS and CDR2 SASEGT come from the germline V gene. The CDR3 loop reads CASSVSYRAANEKLFF.

The gene calls are TRBV4-2 and TRBJ2-5. CDR3 length: 14 amino acids. The germline gives CDR1 LGHNA, CDR2 YNFKEQ. CDR3 sequence reads: CASSQVPGQETQYF.

The chain joins TRBV7-2 to TRBJ2-2; the D call of TRBD2 rests on TCRdb alone, since no DNA is present to check it. In germline, CDR1 is SGHTA, CDR2 FQGNSA. The CDR3 sequence is 15 residues long. The CDR3 loop is CASAYRAENTGELFF.

The chain links TRBV5-1 to TRBJ2-1. CDR3 length: 13 amino acids. Germline loops: CDR1 SGHRS, CDR2 YFSETQ. CDR3 amino acids: CASSPTVFNEQFF.

This chain uses TRBV18 with TRBJ2-5. The CDR3 has 15 residues. Germline-derived CDR1 and CDR2 are KGHSH and LQKENI. The CDR3 region is CASSPFQGDQETQYF. Supplemented by reference TRBV18 and TRBJ2-5, the full variable domain reads NAGVMQNPRHLVRRRGQEARLRCSPMKGHSHVYWYRQLPEEGLKFMVYLQKENIIDESGMPKERFSAEFPKEGPSILRIQQVVRGDSAAYFCASSPFQGDQETQYFGPGTRLLVL.

The rearrangement links TRBV12-3 or TRBV12-4 to TRBJ1-2; absent DNA, TCRdb's TRBD1 call cannot be checked. This CDR3 has 13 residues. The CDR3 loop is CASSLEGYYGYTF.

V gene TRBV19 combines with J gene TRBJ2-6; the TRBD1 assignment by TCRdb is unverifiable without DNA. Germline assignment: CDR1 LNHDA and CDR2 SQIVND (reference sequence). The CDR3 sequence is 18 residues long. CDR3 residues: CASTTGGVPLSGANVLTF.

The genes are TRBV7-9 and TRBJ2-4; TCRdb reports TRBD1, a call that lacks DNA to check it against. Germline-derived CDR1 and CDR2 are SEHNR and FQNEAQ (reference sequence). The CDR3 runs 17 residues. CDR3 protein: CASSSIQGGLAKNIQYF. Full variable domain (remainder filled in from reference TRBV7-9 and TRBJ2-4): DTGVSQNPRHKITKRGQNVTFRCDPISEHNRLYWYRQTLGQGPEFLTYFQNEAQLEKSRLLSDRFSAERPKGSFSTLEIQRTEQGDSAMYLCASSSIQGGLAKNIQYFGAGTRLSVL.

The chain uses TRBV12-3 or TRBV12-4 and TRBJ2-1; as DNA is missing, the TRBD2 call by TCRdb cannot be tested. The CDR3 has 16 residues. The CDR3 protein is CASRALAGGSYNEQFF.

The gene calls are TRBV10-3 and TRBJ2-5; lacking DNA, the TRBD1 call made by TCRdb goes unchecked. The CDR3 loop spans 15 amino acids. Germline V gene data show CDR1 as ENHRY and CDR2 as SYGVKD. CDR3: CAISGGDRGYETQYF.

The chain joins TRBV4-3 to TRBJ2-1; TCRdb calls TRBD1, which cannot be checked without DNA. Germline CDR1 is LGHNA and CDR2 is YSLEER. This CDR3 has 14 residues. CDR3 sequence reads: CASSQTISGGQQFF.

This rearrangement joins TRBV6-5 to TRBJ1-1. The CDR3 sequence is 13 residues long. Germline V gene lookup returns CDR1 MNHEY and CDR2 SVGAGI. The CDR3 region is CASSFPGTTEAFF.

The chain recombines TRBV11-2 with TRBJ1-2; TCRdb selects TRBD1, and the lack of DNA leaves this call unchecked. Germline loops: CDR1 SGHAT, CDR2 FQNNGV. This CDR3 region has 17 residues. The CDR3 loop reads CASSERDRGPFLNGYTF.

This rearrangement joins TRBV5-1 to TRBJ2-2; lacking DNA, the TRBD2 call made by TCRdb goes unchecked. The CDR3 runs 16 residues. Germline values: CDR1 SGHRS, CDR2 YFSETQ. The CDR3 protein is CASSLVEAGNTGELFF.

This chain connects TRBV20-1 to TRBJ2-3; there is no DNA to check the TCRdb D call of TRBD2. Germline CDR1 and CDR2: DFQATT and SNEGSKA (reference sequence). This CDR3 has 15 residues. This CDR3 is CSAVTIAARTDTQYF.

The J gene is TRBJ2-3, the V gene TRBV20-1; TCRdb reports TRBD2, a call that lacks DNA to check it against. Germline V gene lookup returns CDR1 DFQATT and CDR2 SNEGSKA (reference sequence). This CDR3 has 13 residues. The CDR3 spells CSAREGFTDTQYF.

This chain joins TRBV4-1 and TRBJ2-3; no DNA is available, so the TRBD1 call from TCRdb remains unchecked. Germline CDR1 and CDR2: MGHRA and YSYEKL. CDR3 size: 11 residues. Here the CDR3 reads CASSGGPTQYF.

The chain couples TRBV10-1 to TRBJ2-2; TCRdb's D gene call, TRBD1, goes unchecked for lack of DNA. CDR3 length equals 15 residues. The germline gives CDR1 WNHNN, CDR2 SYGVQD (reference sequence). The CDR3 reads CASSGTGGNTGELFF.